This TCR beta chain was sequenced for a study of cytomegalovirus exposure and HLA in healthy donors. In the study overall: Drawn from HLA-typed donors, about 85 million unique TCRs were held in an early data release.

Overall study findings and caveats: Among TCR sequences, most were rare, though some public TCRs appeared in many donors. A link between a missense DCLRE1C variant and TCR beta V- and J-gene trimming emerged from a later analysis. A later analysis by the authors found several of the most significant clusters apparently linked to common viral pathogens.

About this clone: No antigen is known for it.

13 Jbeta primers and 60 Vbeta primers were used for the PCR. Libraries were prepared by immunoSEQ multiplex PCR; TCRdb keeps only in-frame clonotypes and omits some of them. The data contain about 180,000 clones, around 76% of them singletons. The V end lost 3 bases, the J end lost 5 bases, and 11 bases lay between the germline ends. The germline gives CDR1 LGHNA, CDR2 YSLEER. The CDR3 has 14 residues. Sequenced: PBMCs. This rearrangement joins TRBV4-3 to TRBJ2-1; TRBD2 is a possible D gene (5 bases). The source of this sequence is a woman between 25 and 40 years old in good health and CMV-seropositive. CDR3: CASSHGLANNEQFF. Written as DNA, the CDR3 is TGCGCCAGCAGCCATGGTCTAGCCAACAATGAGCAGTTCTTC.